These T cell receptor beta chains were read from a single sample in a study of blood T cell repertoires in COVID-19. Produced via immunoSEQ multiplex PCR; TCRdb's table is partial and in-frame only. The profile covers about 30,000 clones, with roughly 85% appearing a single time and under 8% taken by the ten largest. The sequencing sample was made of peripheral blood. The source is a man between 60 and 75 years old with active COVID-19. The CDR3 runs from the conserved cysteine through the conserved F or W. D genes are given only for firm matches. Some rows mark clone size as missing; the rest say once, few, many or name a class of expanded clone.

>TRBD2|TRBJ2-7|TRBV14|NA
TGTGCCAGCAGCCCCCAGAGTAGCGGGAGCGGAGAGCAGTACTTC
CASSPQSSGSGEQYF
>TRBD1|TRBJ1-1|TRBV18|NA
TGTGCCAGCTCACGTAGGACAGGGGAGAACACTGAAGCTTTCTTT
CASSRRTGENTEAFF
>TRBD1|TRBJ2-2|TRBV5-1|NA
TGCGCCAGCACCTTAGACAGGGGGAGAAACACCGGGGAGCTGTTTTTT
CASTLDRGRNTGELFF
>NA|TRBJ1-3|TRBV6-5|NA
TGTGCCAGTATCTATTCTGGAAACACCATATATTTT
CASIYSGNTIYF
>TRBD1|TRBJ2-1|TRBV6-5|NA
TGTGCCAGCAGTTCACAGGGGCGGTCCCACAATGAGCAGTTCTTC
CASSSQGRSHNEQFF
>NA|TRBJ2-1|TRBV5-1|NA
TGCGCCAGCACCGCTAGGCCCCGGGGGAGCTCCTACAATGAGCAGTTCTTC
CASTARPRGSSYNEQFF
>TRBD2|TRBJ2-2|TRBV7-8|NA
TGTGCCAGCAGCCCGTCTAGCGGGAAGGCCGGGGAGCTGTTTTTT
CASSPSSGKAGELFF
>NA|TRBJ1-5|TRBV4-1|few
TGCGCCAGCAGCCAATCTCGGACCCGAGGGAGCAATCAGCCCCAGCATTTT
CASSQSRTRGSNQPQHF
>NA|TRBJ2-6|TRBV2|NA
TGTGCCAGAGGGGTTGCGGGATATGGGGCCAACGTCCTGACTTTC
CARGVAGYGANVLTF
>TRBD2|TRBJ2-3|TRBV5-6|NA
TGTGCCAGCAGCTTGGCTCGCGGGAGGGAGTATTTT
CASSLARGREYF
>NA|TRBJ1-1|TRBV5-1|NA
TGCGCCAGCAGCTTGAGCCGGGGGGTGAGGGATATGAACACTGAAGCTTTCTTT
CASSLSRGVRDMNTEAFF
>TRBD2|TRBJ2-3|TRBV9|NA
TGTGCCAGCAGCGGCCGGGAGGGGAGCACAGATACGCAGTATTTT
CASSGREGSTDTQYF
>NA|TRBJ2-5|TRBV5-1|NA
TGCGCCAGCAGCCAGGGGACTACACGGACGGCCCAGTACTTC
CASSQGTTRTAQYF
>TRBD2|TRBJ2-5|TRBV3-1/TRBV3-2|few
TGTGCCAGCAGACGCCTTACTAGCGGGACTGAGACCCAGTACTTC
CASRRLTSGTETQYF
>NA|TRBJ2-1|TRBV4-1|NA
TGCGCCAGCAGCCAAGATATGAATGAGCAGTTCTTC
CASSQDMNEQFF
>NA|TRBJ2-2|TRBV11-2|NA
TGTGCCAGCAGCCCCCCGGGGGTGGTCGGGGAGCTGTTTTTT
CASSPPGVVGELFF
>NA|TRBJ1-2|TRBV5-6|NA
TGTGCCAGCAGCCGGGATTATGGCTACACCTTC
CASSRDYGYTF
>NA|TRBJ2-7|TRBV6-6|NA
TGTGCCAGCAGTTACTCGAGGGGCGGGGACCCCTACGAGCAGTACTTC
CASSYSRGGDPYEQYF
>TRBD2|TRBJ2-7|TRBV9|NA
TGTGCCAGCAGCGTAGCTAGCGGGAGCTTCTACGAGCAGTACTTC
CASSVASGSFYEQYF
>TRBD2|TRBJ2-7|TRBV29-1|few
TGCAGCGTTGATAGCGGGGAATCCTACGAGCAGTACTTC
CSVDSGESYEQYF
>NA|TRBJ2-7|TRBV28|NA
TGTGCCAGCAGTCCCCAGCGGGTACCCTACGAGCAGTACTTC
CASSPQRVPYEQYF
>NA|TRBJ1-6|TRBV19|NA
TGTGCCAGTAGACGACAGCTCGAAAGTAATTCACCCCTCCACTTT
CASRRQLESNSPLHF
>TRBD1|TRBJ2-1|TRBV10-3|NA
TGTGCCATCAGTGAGCCGCGGGACAGGGAGGTCAATGAGCAGTTCTTC
CAISEPRDREVNEQFF
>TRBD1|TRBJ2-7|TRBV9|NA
TGTGCCAGCAGCGTGGGGACAGCATCCTACGAGCAGTACTTC
CASSVGTASYEQYF
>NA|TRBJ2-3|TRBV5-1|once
TGCGCCAGCAGCTTGGAGGCGGCGGATACGCAGTATTTT
CASSLEAADTQYF
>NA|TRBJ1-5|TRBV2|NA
TGTGCCAGCAACGCCGAGAGTCAGCCCCAGCATTTT
CASNAESQPQHF
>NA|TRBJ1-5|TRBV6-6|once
TGTGCCAGTACGGGGCGGGGGGAAGCTAGCAATCAGCCCCAGCATTTT
CASTGRGEASNQPQHF
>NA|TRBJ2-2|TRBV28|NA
TGTGCCAGCAGTTCCGACGGAGTCGCCGGGGAGCTGTTTTTT
CASSSDGVAGELFF
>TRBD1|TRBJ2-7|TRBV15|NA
TGTGCCACCAGCAGAGAGCCCCTCCGGGACAGGCTAGCCTTC
CATSREPLRDRLAF
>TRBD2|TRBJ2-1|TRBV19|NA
TGTGCCAGTCGAATCTTCGTGGGCGGGAGGGCCAATGAGCAGTTCTTC
CASRIFVGGRANEQFF
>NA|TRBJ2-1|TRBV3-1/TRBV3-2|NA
TGTGCCAGCAGACGTGACTCGGGTGGGAGTAGGGTGTACAATGAGCAGTTCTTC
CASRRDSGGSRVYNEQFF
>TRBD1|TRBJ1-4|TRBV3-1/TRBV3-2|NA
TGTGCCAGCAGCCCCTCCGACAGGGGGCGCAATGAAAAACTGTTTTTT
CASSPSDRGRNEKLFF
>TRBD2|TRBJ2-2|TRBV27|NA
TGTGCCAGCAGTTCCCCATTGCGGGAGGTAACCGGGGAGCTGTTTTTT
CASSSPLREVTGELFF
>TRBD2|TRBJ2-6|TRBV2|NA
TGTGCCAGCAGTCCTAGAAGCGGGGGTGTCTCTGGGGCCAACGTCCTGACTTTC
CASSPRSGGVSGANVLTF
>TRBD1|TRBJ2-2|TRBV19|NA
TGTGCCAGTTTAAGTGGACAGGGGTACACCGGGGAGCTGTTTTTT
CASLSGQGYTGELFF
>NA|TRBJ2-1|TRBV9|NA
TGTGCCAGCAGCGTAGGTCTCATTTTCCCGAAAAACAGCTCCTACAATGAGCAGTTCTTC
CASSVGLIFPKNSSYNEQFF
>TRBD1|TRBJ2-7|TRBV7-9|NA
TGTGCCAGCAGCTTTTCCGGGACAGGGGCCGGCGAGCAGTACTTC
CASSFSGTGAGEQYF
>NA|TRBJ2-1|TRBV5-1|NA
TGCGCCAGCAGCATGACAGGCACCTACAATGAGCAGTTCTTC
CASSMTGTYNEQFF
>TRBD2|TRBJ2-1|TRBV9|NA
TGTGCCAGCAGCGTAGCAGGATCCCTAGCGGGGGGCTACAATGAGCAGTTCTTC
CASSVAGSLAGGYNEQFF
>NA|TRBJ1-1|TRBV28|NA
TGTGCCAGCAGGCTACAATGGGCGGGTACAGGGAGTAACACTGAAGCTTTCTTT
CASRLQWAGTGSNTEAFF
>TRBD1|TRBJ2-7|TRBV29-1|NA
TGCAGCGTGGGACAGGTTGTGGCAGGGGTCGGCGAGCAGTACTTC
CSVGQVVAGVGEQYF
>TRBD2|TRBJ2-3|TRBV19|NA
TGTGCCAGTAGTACCCAGCCAGGACTAGCGGGGGATACGCAGTATTTT
CASSTQPGLAGDTQYF
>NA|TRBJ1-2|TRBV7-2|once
TGTGCCAGCAGCTTAGCCAGGGCCTATGGCTACACCTTC
CASSLARAYGYTF
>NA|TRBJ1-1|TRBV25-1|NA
TGTGCCAGCAGTGAATATACAGGGATAACTGAAGCTTTCTTT
CASSEYTGITEAFF
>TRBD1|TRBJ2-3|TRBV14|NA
TGTGCCAGCAGCCGGACAGGGGGTATGAGCACAGATACGCAGTATTTT
CASSRTGGMSTDTQYF
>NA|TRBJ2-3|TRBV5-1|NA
TGCGCCAGCAGCTTGGGAGCGCCAGATACGCAGTATTTT
CASSLGAPDTQYF
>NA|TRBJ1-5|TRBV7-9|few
TGTGCCAGCAGCTTAACGGGGAATCAGCCCCAGCATTTT
CASSLTGNQPQHF
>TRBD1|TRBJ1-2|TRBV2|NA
TGTGCCAGCAGGGGACAGACTGAGGTCTTCGGCTACACCTTC
CASRGQTEVFGYTF
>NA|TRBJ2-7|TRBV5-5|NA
TGTGCCAGCAGCCTCCGGACAGGGAGGACTAGCGAGAACATTTACGAGCAGTACTTC
CASSLRTGRTSENIYEQYF
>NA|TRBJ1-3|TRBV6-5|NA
TGTGCCAGCAGGCGAATCTCTGGAAACACCATATATTTT
CASRRISGNTIYF
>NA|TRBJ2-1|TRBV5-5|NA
TGTGCCAGCAGCTACACCGGGACTTACTACAATGAGCAGTTCTTC
CASSYTGTYYNEQFF
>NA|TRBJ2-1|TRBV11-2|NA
TGTGCCAGCAGCTTCAGCGACGAGCAGTTCTTC
CASSFSDEQFF
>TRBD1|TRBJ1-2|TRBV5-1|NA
TGCGCCAGCAGCTCAGAGGGGGCTTCTGGCTACACCTTC
CASSSEGASGYTF